Listed here are 13 T cell receptor beta chains from one sample, sequenced in a study of human T cells and chemical hapten exposure. TCRdb recomputed calls from the RACE reads with MiXCR, one row per CDR3 protein. Of some 62,000 distinct CDR3 sequences listed, approximately 11% were seen once; the top ten hold about 2.5%. The time point here: patch test 3, about 24 weeks after DPC sensitization. The treatment: therapeutic diphenylcyclopropenone sensitization with weekly scalp DPC. Here the sequenced sample was whole blood, taken in connection with sensitization to the hapten diphenylcyclopropenone (DPC). These receptors were collected from a woman between 25 and 40 years old with alopecia areata. Some clones in this sample may be carry-over from other donors' samples.

This clonotype has at least ten counts. The chain uses TRBV4-3 and TRBJ1-2; 7 bases are shared with TRBD1. There are 15 residues in the CDR3. In germline, CDR1 is LGHNA, CDR2 YSLEER. V shed 0 bases and J 7 bases; nucleotides not matched to a gene: 8. The CDR3 DNA reads as TGCGCCAGCAGCCAAGATTGGGAAAACAGGGGTGGCTACACCTTC. This codes for CASSQDWENRGGYTF.

This clonotype was detected a few times. The chain uses TRBV28 and TRBJ2-3, with TRBD2 matching 7 bases. CDR1 is MDHEN and CDR2 is SYDVKM in the germline V gene. This CDR3 spans 15 amino acids. The V gene end was trimmed by 2 bases and the J gene end by 2 bases; junction bases not matched to a gene: 4. CDR3 in amino acids: CASSLLAGDTDTQYF. As DNA, the CDR3 is TGTGCCAGCAGTTTACTTGCGGGGGACACAGATACGCAGTATTTT.

This clonotype has a count of ten or more. The rearrangement uses TRBV28 and TRBJ2-7, with 8 bases matching TRBD1. CDR3 length: 16 amino acids. After removal of 6 bases from V and 6 bases from J, the junction contained 16 bases not matched to a gene. Germline-derived CDR1 and CDR2 are MDHEN and SYDVKM. The CDR3 DNA reads TGTGCCAGCAGCAATGCGGACAGGGTGCCAGTTCGCGAGCAGTACTTC. This encodes CASSNADRVPVREQYF. Using reference TRBV28 and TRBJ2-7 for the parts outside the CDR3, the full variable domain is DVKVTQSSRYLVKRTGEKVFLECVQDMDHENMFWYRQDPGLGLRLIYFSYDVKMKEKGDIPEGYSVSREKKERFSLILESASTNQTSMYLCASSNADRVPVREQYFGPGTRLTVT.

This chain links TRBV7-9 with TRBJ2-3; 8 bases match TRBD1. The V and J ends lost 4 bases and 0 bases, in that order; junction bases with no gene match: 3. The CDR3 is 15 amino acids. The germline gives CDR1 SEHNR, CDR2 FQNEAQ (reference sequence). CDR3 coding DNA: TGTGCCAGCAGCTACAGACAGGGGAGCACAGATACGCAGTATTTT. The encoded protein is CASSYRQGSTDTQYF. Based on the CDR3 plus reference TRBV7-9 and TRBJ2-3, the full variable domain is DTGVSQNPRHKITKRGQNVTFRCDPISEHNRLYWYRQTLGQGPEFLTYFQNEAQLEKSRLLSDRFSAERPKGSFSTLEIQRTEQGDSAMYLCASSYRQGSTDTQYFGPGTRLTVL.

This clonotype was seen many times. The chain links TRBV5-5 to TRBJ1-5; D call uncertain. Looked up from germline, CDR1 is SGHKS and CDR2 is YYEKEE (reference sequence). This CDR3 spans 14 amino acids. The V and J ends lost 0 bases and 6 bases respectively, with 10 bases between them. The CDR3 protein is CASSLEAETQPQHF. CDR3 coding DNA: TGTGCCAGCAGCTTGGAGGCAGAGACTCAGCCCCAGCATTTT.

This sequence joins TRBV7-2 and TRBJ2-4, with 7 bases matching TRBD1. CDR1 and CDR2 from the germline V gene are SGHTA and FQGNSA. The CDR3 is made up of 18 amino acids. Trimming removed 6 bases from V and 9 bases from J; junction bases left unmatched: 23. This chain's CDR3 is CASSFSGRTGTETAIQYF. In DNA form, the CDR3 reads TGTGCCAGCAGTTTTAGTGGGAGAACGGGGACAGAGACGGCCATTCAGTACTTC. Together with reference TRBV7-2 and TRBJ2-4, the CDR3 gives the full variable domain: GAGVSQSPSNKVTEKGKDVELRCDPISGHTALYWYRQSLGQGLEFLIYFQGNSAPDKSGLPSDRFSAERTGGSVSTLTIQRTQQEDSAVYLCASSFSGRTGTETAIQYFGAGTRLSVL.

This clonotype was found a few times. The chain has TRBV20-1 and TRBJ1-2; possible D gene TRBD1, 5 bases. The germline CDR1 and CDR2 sequences are DFQATT and SNEGSKA (reference sequence). V dropped 3 bases and J dropped 4 bases, with 9 bases sitting between them. The CDR3 spans 12 residues. CDR3 coding DNA: TGCAGTGCTAGCGGGGGTGTCTATGGCTACACCTTC. Protein: CSASGGVYGYTF.

This clonotype was seen repeatedly, ten times or more. The genes are TRBV7-6 and TRBJ2-3; 16 bases are a match to TRBD2. The CDR3 consists of 19 residues. With 4 bases clipped from V and 1 base from J, the junction kept 8 bases outside the gene matches. Germline V gene lookup returns CDR1 SGHVS and CDR2 FNYEAQ. This CDR3 is CASSSGLAGGTGGTDTQYF. In nucleotides, the CDR3 is TGTGCCAGCAGCTCGGGACTAGCGGGAGGGACGGGCGGCACAGATACGCAGTATTTT.

This clonotype was detected many times. The chain employs TRBV11-2 and TRBJ1-3; D is undetermined. The CDR3 loop spans 13 amino acids. Trimming removed 0 bases at V and 4 bases at J, with 4 bases between. Looked up from germline, CDR1 is SGHAT and CDR2 is FQNNGV. Here the CDR3 DNA reads TGTGCCAGCAGCTTAGATCGCGGAAACACCATATATTTT. It codes for CASSLDRGNTIYF.

CDR3 sequence (DNA): TGCAGTGCTAGCCCTCGACAGGGCGCAGGGGGCTACACCTTC. Its protein is CSASPRQGAGGYTF. The V gene is TRBV20-1, the J gene TRBJ1-2; 7 bases match TRBD1. This CDR3 contains 14 residues. Germline lookup yields CDR1 DFQATT and CDR2 SNEGSKA (reference sequence). The V segment lost 3 bases and the J segment 8 bases; nucleotides outside the gene matches: 12.

This clonotype was observed at least ten times. The chain is built from TRBV20-1 and TRBJ2-1, with D perhaps being TRBD1 or TRBD2 (6 bases each). V lost 0 bases and J lost 2, with 11 bases in between. Looked up from germline, CDR1 is DFQATT and CDR2 is SNEGSKA (reference sequence). This CDR3 comprises 15 residues. The CDR3, as DNA: TGCAGTGCTAGAGATCCGGGGGCAACCTACAATGAGCAGTTCTTC. Protein product: CSARDPGATYNEQFF.

The chain links TRBV18 to TRBJ2-5, with 7 bases that match TRBD1. The CDR3 totals 13 residues. Germline V gene sequence: CDR1 KGHSH, CDR2 LQKENI. V lost 2 bases and J lost 3; bases outside the gene matches: 0. The CDR3 here is CASSPDREETQYF. The DNA of the CDR3 is TGTGCCAGCTCACCAGACAGGGAAGAGACCCAGTACTTC.

This clonotype was seen more than once but under ten times. The rearrangement links TRBV7-9 to TRBJ1-1, with D uncertain. This CDR3 comprises 14 residues. Trimming left V 1 base short and J 0 bases short, with 6 bases between. Germline V CDR1 and CDR2: SEHNR, FQNEAQ (reference sequence). DNA of the CDR3: TGTGCCAGCAGCTTAGAATCGGTGAACACTGAAGCTTTCTTT. It yields the protein CASSLESVNTEAFF.